A selection of T cell receptor beta chains follows, all from one sample in a study of blood T cell repertoires in COVID-19. Clones were read by immunoSEQ multiplex PCR, and TCRdb kept only the in-frame ones, dropping some. The repertoire holds under 300,000 clones, with roughly four fifths as singletons. The specimen sequenced was peripheral blood. These receptors were collected from a woman aged 18-29 years with acute or convalescent COVID-19. Each CDR3 is given with its conserved first and last residue. D genes are given only for firm matches. Not all rows give a size; the values are once, few, many and, for expanded clones, a class.

v_gene	j_gene	d_gene	abundance	CDR3nt	CDR3aa
TRBV6-5	TRBJ1-6	TRBD1	NA	TGTGCCAGCAGGACAGGGAGCTCCTATAATTCACCCCTCCACTTT	CASRTGSSYNSPLHF
TRBV4-3	TRBJ2-3	TRBD2	NA	TGCGCCAGCAGCCAAAAGAGGGGACTATCTAGCACAGATACGCAGTATTTT	CASSQKRGLSSTDTQYF
TRBV27	TRBJ1-1	TRBD1	NA	TGTGCCAGCAGTGACTCGGGACAGGGAACTGAAGCTTTCTTT	CASSDSGQGTEAFF
TRBV7-9	TRBJ2-5	NA	few	TGTGCCAGCAGCTTGACCAGCAGGGAAGAGACCCAGTACTTC	CASSLTSREETQYF
TRBV11-1	TRBJ2-7	TRBD1	NA	TGTGCCAGCAGACCCCGGACAGGTCTTTCCTACGAGCAGTACTTC	CASRPRTGLSYEQYF
TRBV27	TRBJ2-5	TRBD2	NA	TGTGCCAGCAGTTCGCTTAGCGGGGGGACAAGGGAGACCCAGTACTTC	CASSSLSGGTRETQYF
TRBV4-1	TRBJ2-7	TRBD2	NA	TGCGCCAGCAGCCAGATGACTAGCGGGGGCACTATGATCTACGAGCAGTACTTC	CASSQMTSGGTMIYEQYF
TRBV5-1	TRBJ2-7	TRBD1	NA	TGCGCCAGCAGCCCAAAATCCGGGACAGGGTCTGACGAGCAGTACTTC	CASSPKSGTGSDEQYF
TRBV9	TRBJ2-1	TRBD2	NA	TGTGCCAGCAGCGTAGGACTAGCGGCCTGGAGTGAGCAGTTCTTC	CASSVGLAAWSEQFF
TRBV25-1	TRBJ2-7	NA	NA	TGTGCCAGCAGTGAAGCCGGACAGAGAACCTACGAGCAGTACTTC	CASSEAGQRTYEQYF
TRBV6-5	TRBJ1-4	TRBD1	few	TGTGCCAGCAGGAGTAACGGGGACAGGCGAGAAAAACTGTTTTTT	CASRSNGDRREKLFF
TRBV18	TRBJ2-2	TRBD1	NA	TGTGCCAGCTCACCGACAGGGCGCAGCACCGGGGAGCTGTTTTTT	CASSPTGRSTGELFF
TRBV9	TRBJ2-7	NA	NA	TGTGCCAGCAGCGTAGGAGGGGGACAACCGGTATACGAGCAGTACTTC	CASSVGGGQPVYEQYF
TRBV18	TRBJ2-1	NA	NA	TGTGCCAGCTCACCGGGCACGGGAGCCCTCTACAATGAGCAGTTCTTC	CASSPGTGALYNEQFF
TRBV28	TRBJ1-4	NA	NA	TGTGCCAGCAGTTTGTACTGGGCAGGGTATGGTGAAAAACTGTTTTTT	CASSLYWAGYGEKLFF
TRBV4-3	TRBJ2-1	TRBD2	NA	TGCGCCAGCAGCCTTCAAATAGCGGGAGTATCCTACAATGAGCAGTTCTTC	CASSLQIAGVSYNEQFF
TRBV24-1	TRBJ1-4	NA	NA	TGTGCCCAAGTGGGGGGGCAGCTCGGTAATGAAAAACTGTTTTTT	CAQVGGQLGNEKLFF
TRBV3-1/TRBV3-2	TRBJ2-7	TRBD1	NA	TGTGCCAGCAGCCAGAGGCAGGGGGTCTACGAGCAGTACTTC	CASSQRQGVYEQYF
TRBV5-5	TRBJ2-3	TRBD2	NA	TGTGCCAGCAGCCGGACTAGCGGGAAGGTCGGTACAGATACGCAGTATTTT	CASSRTSGKVGTDTQYF
TRBV18	TRBJ2-3	TRBD2	NA	TGTGCCAGCTCACCCTATAGCGGGGCCACAGATACGCAGTATTTT	CASSPYSGATDTQYF
TRBV30	TRBJ1-1	NA	NA	TGTGCCTGGGGGTTACAGATGAACACTGAAGCTTTCTTT	CAWGLQMNTEAFF
TRBV5-6	TRBJ1-1	NA	NA	TGTGCCAGCAGCTTGAGGAAGAAGGGGTTCCCGATGAACACTGAAGCTTTCTTT	CASSLRKKGFPMNTEAFF
TRBV10-3	TRBJ2-1	TRBD2	NA	TGTGCCATCAGTGGAATTAGCGGGTACTCCTACAATGAGCAGTTCTTC	CAISGISGYSYNEQFF
TRBV11-2	TRBJ2-3	TRBD1	NA	TGTGCCAGCAGCTTAGGATGGGACAGATGGTATACGCAGTATTTT	CASSLGWDRWYTQYF
TRBV19	TRBJ2-7	NA	once	TGTGCCAGTAGTATCACCCAACACTTACGGGGCGAGCAGTACTTC	CASSITQHLRGEQYF
TRBV28	TRBJ2-7	NA	NA	TGTGCCAGCAGTCAGGGGCTCCTCGAGCAGTACTTC	CASSQGLLEQYF
TRBV28	TRBJ1-6	NA	NA	TGTGCCAGCGATACAGAGAGCTCCTATAATTCACCCCTCCACTTT	CASDTESSYNSPLHF
TRBV11-3	TRBJ1-1	NA	NA	TGTGCCAGCAGCCAAGACTCTAACACTGAAGCTTTCTTT	CASSQDSNTEAFF
TRBV10-3	TRBJ2-4	TRBD2	once	TGTGCCATCAGTGAGCCCGTTGGGACTAGCGGGAGGGCAACCAAAAACATTCAGTACTTC	CAISEPVGTSGRATKNIQYF
TRBV28	TRBJ2-1	NA	NA	TGTGCCAGCAGTTTTAATCGGAATGAGCAGTTCTTC	CASSFNRNEQFF
TRBV5-6	TRBJ2-5	TRBD1	NA	TGTGCCAGCAAGCAGGGGGCGCGAGGGGATTCGCGGTACTTC	CASKQGARGDSRYF
TRBV28	TRBJ2-1	TRBD2	NA	TGTGCCAGCAGGGTAGAGCGGGGGGGCTCCTACAATGAGCAGTTCTTC	CASRVERGGSYNEQFF
TRBV25-1	TRBJ2-1	NA	NA	TGTGCCAGCAGTGGGTGGGACTCCCAAAGCAATGAGCAGTTCTTC	CASSGWDSQSNEQFF
TRBV7-2	TRBJ2-2	NA	NA	TGTGCCAGCAGCTTAGACAGGGTTGACACCGGGGAGCTGTTTTTT	CASSLDRVDTGELFF
TRBV11-2	TRBJ2-3	NA	NA	TGTGCCAGCAGCTTAGCGGCCAGGACAGTAGGGACAGATACGCAGTATTTT	CASSLAARTVGTDTQYF
TRBV29-1	TRBJ1-2	TRBD1	NA	TGCAGCGTTTTCCCGGGACAGAACTATGGCTACACCTTC	CSVFPGQNYGYTF
TRBV27	TRBJ2-2	TRBD2	NA	TGTGCCAGCAGTCCGGGACTAGCGGGAGGGCCGACCGGGGAGCTGTTTTTT	CASSPGLAGGPTGELFF